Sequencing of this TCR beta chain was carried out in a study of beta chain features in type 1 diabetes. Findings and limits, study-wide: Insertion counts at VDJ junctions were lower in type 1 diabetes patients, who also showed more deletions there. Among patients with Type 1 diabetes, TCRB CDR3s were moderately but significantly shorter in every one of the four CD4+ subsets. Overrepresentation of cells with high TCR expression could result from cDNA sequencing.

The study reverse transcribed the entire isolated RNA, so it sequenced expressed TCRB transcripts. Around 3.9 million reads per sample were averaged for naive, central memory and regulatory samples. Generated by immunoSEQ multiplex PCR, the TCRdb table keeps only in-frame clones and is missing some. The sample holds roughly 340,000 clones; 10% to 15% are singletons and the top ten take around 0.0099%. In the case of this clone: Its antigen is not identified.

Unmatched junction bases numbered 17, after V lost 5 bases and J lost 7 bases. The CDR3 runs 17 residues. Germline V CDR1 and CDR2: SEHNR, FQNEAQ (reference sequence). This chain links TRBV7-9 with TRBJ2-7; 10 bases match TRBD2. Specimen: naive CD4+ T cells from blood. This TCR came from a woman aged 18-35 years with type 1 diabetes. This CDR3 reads CASSNSEASGSPLEQYF. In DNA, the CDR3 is TGTGCCAGCAGCAATAGCGAGGCTAGCGGGAGTCCGTTAGAGCAGTACTTC.